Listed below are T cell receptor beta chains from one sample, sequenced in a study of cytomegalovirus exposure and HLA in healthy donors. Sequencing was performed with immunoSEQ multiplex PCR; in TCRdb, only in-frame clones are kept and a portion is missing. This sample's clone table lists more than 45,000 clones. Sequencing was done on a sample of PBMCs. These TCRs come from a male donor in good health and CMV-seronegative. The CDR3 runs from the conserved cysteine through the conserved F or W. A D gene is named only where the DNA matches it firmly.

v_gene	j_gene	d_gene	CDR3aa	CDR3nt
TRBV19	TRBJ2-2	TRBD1	CASSTSRTGRDTGELFF	TGTGCCAGTAGTACCTCCAGGACAGGGAGAGACACCGGGGAGCTGTTTTTT
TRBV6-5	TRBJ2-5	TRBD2	CASSTGGEMETQYF	TGTGCCAGCAGTACGGGGGGTGAAATGGAGACCCAGTACTTC
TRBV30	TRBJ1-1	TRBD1	CAWSVGTGAEAFF	TGTGCCTGGAGTGTTGGGACAGGAGCTGAAGCTTTCTTT
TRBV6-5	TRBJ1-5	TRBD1	CASSSTGGRQPQHF	TGTGCCAGCAGTTCGACAGGGGGGAGGCAGCCCCAGCATTTT
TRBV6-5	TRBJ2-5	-	CASSPTGPGVETQYF	TGTGCCAGCAGCCCCACAGGTCCAGGGGTGGAGACCCAGTACTTC
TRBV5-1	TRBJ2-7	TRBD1	CASSSFLAQGADYEQYF	TGCGCCAGCAGCTCCTTCTTGGCCCAGGGGGCGGACTACGAGCAGTACTTC
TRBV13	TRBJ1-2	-	CASSTWTESNYGYTF	TGTGCCAGCAGCACCTGGACAGAGTCTAACTATGGCTACACCTTC
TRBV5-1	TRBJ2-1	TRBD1	CASRTGGSEQFF	TGCGCCAGCAGAACAGGGGGCAGTGAGCAGTTCTTC
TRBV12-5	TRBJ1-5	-	CASATGHGNQPQHF	TGTGCTAGTGCCACCGGACACGGGAATCAGCCCCAGCATTTT
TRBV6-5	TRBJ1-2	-	CASSYSSGGYTF	TGTGCCAGCAGTTACTCCTCCGGGGGCTACACCTTC
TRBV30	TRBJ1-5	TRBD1	CAWTTGGLEPQHF	TGTGCCTGGACCACAGGGGGTCTGGAGCCCCAGCATTTT
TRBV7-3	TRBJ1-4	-	CASSPGANEKLFF	TGTGCCAGCAGCCCCGGGGCTAATGAAAAACTGTTTTTT
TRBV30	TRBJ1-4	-	CAWSVQTDEKLFF	TGTGCCTGGAGTGTACAGACAGACGAAAAACTGTTTTTT
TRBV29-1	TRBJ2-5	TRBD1	CSARQGIFETQYF	TGCAGCGCTAGACAGGGGATTTTCGAGACCCAGTACTTC
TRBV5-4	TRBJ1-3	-	CASSLQGSGGNTIYF	TGTGCCAGCAGCTTGCAGGGTAGCGGTGGAAACACCATATATTTT
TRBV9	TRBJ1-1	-	CASRGDMNTEAFF	TGTGCCAGCAGAGGAGATATGAACACTGAAGCTTTCTTT
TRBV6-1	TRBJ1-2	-	CASIGDGYTF	TGTGCCAGCATAGGGGATGGCTACACCTTC
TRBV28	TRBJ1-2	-	CASSPGIRGGYGYTF	TGTGCCAGCAGTCCCGGGATCCGGGGTGGCTATGGCTACACCTTC
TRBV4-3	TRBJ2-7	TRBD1	CASSQDYGTGFEEQYF	TGCGCCAGCAGCCAAGATTACGGGACAGGGTTCGAGGAGCAGTACTTC
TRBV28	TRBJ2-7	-	CASTRSSYEQYF	TGTGCCAGCACGCGGAGCTCCTACGAGCAGTACTTC
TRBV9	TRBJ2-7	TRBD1	CASSVGGDSDEQYF	TGTGCCAGCAGCGTAGGAGGGGACAGCGACGAGCAGTACTTC
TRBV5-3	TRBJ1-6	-	CARSLRGNSPLHF	TGTGCCAGAAGCTTGCGCGGGAATTCACCCCTCCACTTT
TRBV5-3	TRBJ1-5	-	CARSPSDSCGQPQHF	TGTGCCAGAAGCCCGTCAGACAGTTGTGGTCAGCCCCAGCATTTT
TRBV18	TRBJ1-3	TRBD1	CASSPKTGATGNTIYF	TGTGCCAGCTCACCAAAGACAGGGGCGACTGGAAACACCATATATTTT
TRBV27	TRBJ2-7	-	CASRHTGNTLLEQYF	TGTGCCAGCAGACATACAGGGAATACCTTGCTCGAGCAGTACTTC
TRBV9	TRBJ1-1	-	CASSVRDKNTEAFF	TGTGCCAGCAGCGTCCGGGACAAAAACACTGAAGCTTTCTTT
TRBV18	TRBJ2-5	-	CASSPGTSYQETQYF	TGTGCCAGCTCACCCGGGACATCGTACCAAGAGACCCAGTACTTC
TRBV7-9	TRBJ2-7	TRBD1	CASSVRQGNYEQYF	TGTGCCAGCAGCGTCCGACAGGGCAACTACGAGCAGTACTTC
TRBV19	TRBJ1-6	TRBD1	CASRDRENSPLHF	TGTGCCAGCCGGGACAGGGAAAATTCACCCCTCCACTTT
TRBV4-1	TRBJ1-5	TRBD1	CASSQDGTASNQPQHF	TGCGCCAGCAGCCAAGATGGGACAGCGAGCAATCAGCCCCAGCATTTT
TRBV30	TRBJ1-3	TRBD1	CAWRGQVAGNTIYF	TGTGCCTGGAGGGGACAGGTTGCTGGAAACACCATATATTTT
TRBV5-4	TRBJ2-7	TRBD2	CASSFSGGRGEQYF	TGTGCCAGCAGCTTTAGCGGGGGAAGGGGGGAGCAGTACTTC
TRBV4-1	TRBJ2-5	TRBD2	CASSQEEAGGVETQYF	TGCGCCAGCAGCCAAGAGGAAGCGGGGGGGGTGGAGACCCAGTACTTC
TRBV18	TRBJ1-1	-	CASSPDRDTEAFF	TGTGCCAGCTCACCCGACAGAGACACTGAAGCTTTCTTT
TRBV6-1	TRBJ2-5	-	CASSPIWGPQETQYF	TGTGCCAGCAGCCCTATTTGGGGGCCACAAGAGACCCAGTACTTC
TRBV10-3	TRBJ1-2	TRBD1	CAISEPRGRDRGRDGYTF	TGTGCCATCAGCGAACCACGAGGTAGGGACAGGGGTCGCGATGGCTACACCTTC
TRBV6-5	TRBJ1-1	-	CASKWALVNTEAFF	TGTGCCAGCAAATGGGCCCTCGTGAACACTGAAGCTTTCTTT
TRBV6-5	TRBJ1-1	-	CASSYGAENTEAFF	TGTGCCAGCAGTTACGGGGCAGAGAACACTGAAGCTTTCTTT
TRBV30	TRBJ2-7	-	CAWSWHRSDEQYF	TGTGCCTGGAGTTGGCACAGGAGCGACGAGCAGTACTTC
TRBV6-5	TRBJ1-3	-	CASSYSLRSGNTIYF	TGTGCCAGCAGTTACTCACTTAGATCTGGAAACACCATATATTTT
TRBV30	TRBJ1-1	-	CAWRPRRGAFF	TGTGCCTGGAGGCCTCGTCGGGGAGCTTTCTTT
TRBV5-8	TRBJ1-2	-	CASSSVRVANYGYTF	TGTGCCAGCAGCTCCGTCAGGGTAGCTAACTATGGCTACACCTTC
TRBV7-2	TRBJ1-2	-	CASSPQGGHGYTF	TGTGCCAGCAGCCCACAGGGTGGGCATGGCTACACCTTC
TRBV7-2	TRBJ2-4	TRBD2	CASSPRLAGGSKNIQYF	TGTGCCAGCAGCCCTCGACTAGCGGGGGGTTCCAAAAACATTCAGTACTTC
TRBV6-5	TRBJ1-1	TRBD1	CASSYQGGVTEAFF	TGTGCCAGCAGTTACCAAGGGGGCGTCACTGAAGCTTTCTTT
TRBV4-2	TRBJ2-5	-	CASSQGAGQETQYF	TGTGCCAGCAGCCAAGGGGCAGGCCAAGAGACCCAGTACTTC
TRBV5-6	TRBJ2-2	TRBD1	CASSLGLTGANTGELFF	TGTGCCAGCAGCTTGGGACTAACAGGGGCGAACACCGGGGAGCTGTTTTTT
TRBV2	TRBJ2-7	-	CYPPGGPYEQYF	TGTTACCCTCCGGGGGGCCCCTACGAGCAGTACTTC
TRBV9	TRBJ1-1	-	CASSPGNTEAFF	TGTGCCAGCAGCCCGGGTAACACTGAAGCTTTCTTT
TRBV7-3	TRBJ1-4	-	CASSLRQDEKLFF	TGTGCCAGCAGCTTGAGACAAGATGAAAAACTGTTTTTT
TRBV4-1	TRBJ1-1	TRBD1	CASSQVAPGTDENTEAFF	TGCGCCAGCAGCCAAGTAGCCCCCGGGACAGATGAGAACACTGAAGCTTTCTTT
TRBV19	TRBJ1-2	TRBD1	CASWTGGIYGYTF	TGTGCCAGTTGGACAGGGGGCATCTATGGCTACACCTTC
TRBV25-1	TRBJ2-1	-	CASSEDGSLGDEQFF	TGTGCCAGCAGTGAGGATGGGTCACTCGGGGATGAGCAGTTCTTC